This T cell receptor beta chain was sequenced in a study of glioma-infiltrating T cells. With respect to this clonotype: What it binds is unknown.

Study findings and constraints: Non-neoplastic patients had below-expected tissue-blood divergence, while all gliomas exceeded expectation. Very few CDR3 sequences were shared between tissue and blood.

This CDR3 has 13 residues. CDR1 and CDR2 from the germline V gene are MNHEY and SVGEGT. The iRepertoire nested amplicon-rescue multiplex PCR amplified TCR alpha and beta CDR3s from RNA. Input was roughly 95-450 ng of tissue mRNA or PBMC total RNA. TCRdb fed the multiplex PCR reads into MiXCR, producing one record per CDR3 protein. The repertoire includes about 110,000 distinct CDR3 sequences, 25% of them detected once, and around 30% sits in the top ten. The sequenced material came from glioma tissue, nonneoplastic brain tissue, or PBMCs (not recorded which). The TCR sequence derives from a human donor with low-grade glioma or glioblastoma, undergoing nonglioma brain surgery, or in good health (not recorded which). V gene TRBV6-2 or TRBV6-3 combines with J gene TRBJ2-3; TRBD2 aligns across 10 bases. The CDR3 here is CGSGTSVADTQYF. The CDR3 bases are TGTGGCAGTGGGACTAGCGTAGCAGATACGCAGTATTTT.